This is a list of T cell receptor beta chains from one sample in a study of CD8 T cells in Susac syndrome. TCRdb reanalysed the immunoSEQ multiplex PCR reads using MiXCR and keeps one entry per CDR3 protein. The profile shows about 170,000 distinct CDR3 sequences, about 96% of them singletons. The sequenced material came from CD4+ T cells from PBMCs. The receptors come from a human donor with Susac syndrome. Each CDR3 is given with its conserved first and last residue.

>TRBV20-1|TRBJ1-2
CSARQGVNYGYTF
>TRBV20-1|TRBJ1-5
CSAREGAGPQHF
>TRBV7-3|TRBJ2-6
CASSLDSRQGLANVLTF
>TRBV7-9|TRBJ1-6
CASSLGPVRGSPLHF
>TRBV12-3/TRBV12-4|TRBJ1-5
CASSLEGTQPQHF
>TRBV6-6|TRBJ1-1
CASGIWQEAFF
>TRBV7-2|TRBJ1-2
CASSLAAGGYTF
>TRBV20-1|TRBJ2-3
CSAREGSTDTQYF
>TRBV20-1|TRBJ2-5
CSARDVNGKETQYF
>TRBV14|TRBJ1-1
CASSQDLRGAEAFF
>TRBV30|TRBJ2-7
CAWSGGGSAYEQYF
>TRBV29-1|TRBJ2-7
CSVGLQGFSYEQYF
>TRBV3-1|TRBJ1-6
CASSQDRMNSPLHF
>TRBV5-1|TRBJ1-2
CASSSWTVAYGYTF
>TRBV5-1|TRBJ2-6
CASSLRSISGANVLTF
>TRBV12-3/TRBV12-4|TRBJ1-4
CASSLLPTGANEKLFF
>TRBV29-1|TRBJ2-2
CSVVRGGTGELFF
>TRBV12-3/TRBV12-4|TRBJ2-5
CASRPTGGQETQYF
>TRBV5-6|TRBJ2-7
CASSLGAGGRRSYEQYF
>TRBV30|TRBJ2-7
CAWSPHWFGEQYF
>TRBV7-2|TRBJ1-2
CASSLGTGTGSNYGYTF
>TRBV6-5|TRBJ1-1
CASSYRPDAPEAFF
>TRBV27|TRBJ2-5
CATSPGLGETQYF
>TRBV20-1|TRBJ1-1
CTSPRGSTEAFF
>TRBV28|TRBJ2-7
CASSLPGLGEQYF
>TRBV12-3/TRBV12-4|TRBJ2-5
CASMPRVRETQYF
>TRBV2|TRBJ1-5
CASRLGGSSNQPQHF